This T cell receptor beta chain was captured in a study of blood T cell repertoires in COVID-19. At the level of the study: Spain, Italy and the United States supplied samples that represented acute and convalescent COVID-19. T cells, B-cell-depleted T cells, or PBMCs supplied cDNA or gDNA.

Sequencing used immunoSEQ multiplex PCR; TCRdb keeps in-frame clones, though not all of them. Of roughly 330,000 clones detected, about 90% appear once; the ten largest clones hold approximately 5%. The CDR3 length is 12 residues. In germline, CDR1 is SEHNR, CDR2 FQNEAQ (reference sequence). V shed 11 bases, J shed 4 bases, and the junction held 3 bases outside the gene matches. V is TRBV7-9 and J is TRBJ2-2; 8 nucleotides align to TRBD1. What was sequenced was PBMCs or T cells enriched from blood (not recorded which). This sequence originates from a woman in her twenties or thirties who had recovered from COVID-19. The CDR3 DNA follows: TGTGCCGCCGGGACAGGCACCGGGGAGCTGTTTTTT. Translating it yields CAAGTGTGELFF.